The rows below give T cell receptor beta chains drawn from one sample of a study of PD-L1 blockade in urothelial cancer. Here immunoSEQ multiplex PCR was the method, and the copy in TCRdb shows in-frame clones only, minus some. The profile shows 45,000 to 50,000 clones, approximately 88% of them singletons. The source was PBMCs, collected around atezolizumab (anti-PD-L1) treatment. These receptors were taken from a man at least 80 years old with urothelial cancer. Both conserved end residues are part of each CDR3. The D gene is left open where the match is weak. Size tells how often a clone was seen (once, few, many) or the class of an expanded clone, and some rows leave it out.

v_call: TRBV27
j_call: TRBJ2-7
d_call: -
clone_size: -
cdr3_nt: TGTGCCAGCAGACCCCCTTGGCGGGACTCTGTCTACGAGCAGTACTTC
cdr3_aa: CASRPPWRDSVYEQYF

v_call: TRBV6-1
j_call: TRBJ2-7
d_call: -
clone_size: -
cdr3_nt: TGTGCCAGCAGCTTCCTTGCTACCTCCTACGAGCAGTACTTC
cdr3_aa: CASSFLATSYEQYF

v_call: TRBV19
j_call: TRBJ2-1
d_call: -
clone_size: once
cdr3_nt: TGTGCCAGTAGGAATAGGCTAGCCCCGGGCAATGAGCAGTTCTTC
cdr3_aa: CASRNRLAPGNEQFF

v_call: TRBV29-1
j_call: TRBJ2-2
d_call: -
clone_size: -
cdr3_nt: TGCAGCGTTGGTTGGGCGGGCGGGGAGCTGTTTTTT
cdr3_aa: CSVGWAGGELFF

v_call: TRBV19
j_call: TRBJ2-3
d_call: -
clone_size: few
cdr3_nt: TGTGCCAGTTCATCTGCGGGACCCACAGATACGCAGTATTTT
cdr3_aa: CASSSAGPTDTQYF

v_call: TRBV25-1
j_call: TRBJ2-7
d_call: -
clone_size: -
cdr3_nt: TGTGCCAGCAGCTTAGGGGCGGGGGAGCAGTACTTC
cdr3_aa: CASSLGAGEQYF

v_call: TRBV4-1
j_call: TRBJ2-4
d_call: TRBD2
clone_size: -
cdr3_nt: TGCGCCAGCAGCCAAGAGGTGGCTAGCGGGGTAGCCAAAAACATTCAGTACTTC
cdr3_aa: CASSQEVASGVAKNIQYF

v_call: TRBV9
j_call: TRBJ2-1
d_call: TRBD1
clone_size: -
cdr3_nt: TGTGCCAGCAGCGTTGCAACAGGGGGATCCTACAATGAGCAGTTCTTC
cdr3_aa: CASSVATGGSYNEQFF

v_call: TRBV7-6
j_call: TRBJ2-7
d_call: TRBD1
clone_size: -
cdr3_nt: TGTGCCAGCAGCTTAGAGGGTGCTGGGACAGCCGAGCAGTACTTC
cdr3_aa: CASSLEGAGTAEQYF

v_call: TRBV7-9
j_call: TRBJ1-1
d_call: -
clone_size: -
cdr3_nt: TGTGCCAGCAGCTTAAAGGGGAAGGACACTGAAGCTTTCTTT
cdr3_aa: CASSLKGKDTEAFF

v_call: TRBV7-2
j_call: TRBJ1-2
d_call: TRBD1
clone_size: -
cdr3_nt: TGTGCCAGCAGCCCGCAGGGGGCTGGGGGCTACACCTTC
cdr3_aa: CASSPQGAGGYTF

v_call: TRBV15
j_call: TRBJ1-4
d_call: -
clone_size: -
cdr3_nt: TGTGCCACCAGCAGAGAGGGGGGGACCCTGAGGCAATTTTTT
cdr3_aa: CATSREGGTLRQFF

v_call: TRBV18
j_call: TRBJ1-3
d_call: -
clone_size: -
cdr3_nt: TGTGCCAGCTCACAGACAGGAGGTGACTCTGGAAACACCATATATTTT
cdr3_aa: CASSQTGGDSGNTIYF

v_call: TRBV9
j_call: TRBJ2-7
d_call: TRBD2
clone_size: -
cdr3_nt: TGTGCCAGCAGCGTGGGGTTAGCGGGAGACGGGGAGCAGTACTTC
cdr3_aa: CASSVGLAGDGEQYF

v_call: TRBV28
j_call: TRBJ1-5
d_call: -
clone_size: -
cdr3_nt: TGTGCCAGCAGCGCGGGTAGCGGACCGACTTACAATCAGCCCCAGCATTTT
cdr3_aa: CASSAGSGPTYNQPQHF

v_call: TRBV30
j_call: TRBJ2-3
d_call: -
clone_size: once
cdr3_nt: TGTGCCTGGAGCGGGGGAGATACGCAGTATTTT
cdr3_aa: CAWSGGDTQYF

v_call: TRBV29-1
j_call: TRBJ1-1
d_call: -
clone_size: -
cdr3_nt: TGCAGCGTTGAGGGGCCCGGTGGGCTTATGAACACTGAAGCTTTCTTT
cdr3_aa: CSVEGPGGLMNTEAFF

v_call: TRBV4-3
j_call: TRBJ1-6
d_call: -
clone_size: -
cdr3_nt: TGCGCCAGCAGCCAAGTAAGGGGGGGAGATTCACCCCTCCACTTT
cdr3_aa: CASSQVRGGDSPLHF

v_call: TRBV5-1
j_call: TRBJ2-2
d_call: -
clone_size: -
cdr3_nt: TGCGCCAGCAGCTCGGCGGGTAGGGCCGGGGAGCTGTTTTTT
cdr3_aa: CASSSAGRAGELFF

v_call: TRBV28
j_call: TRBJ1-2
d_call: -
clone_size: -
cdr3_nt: TGTGCCAGCAGTTTAAGTAGACTAGATGGCTACACCTTC
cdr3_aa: CASSLSRLDGYTF

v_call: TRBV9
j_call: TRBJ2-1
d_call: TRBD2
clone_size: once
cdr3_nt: TGTGCCAGCAGCGTAGTAGTAGCGGGAGGTGGTGAGCAGTTCTTC
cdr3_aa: CASSVVVAGGGEQFF

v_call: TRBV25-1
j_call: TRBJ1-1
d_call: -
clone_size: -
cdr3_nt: TGTGCCAGCCGCCGTATGGACAGCGAAGCTTTCTTT
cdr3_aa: CASRRMDSEAFF

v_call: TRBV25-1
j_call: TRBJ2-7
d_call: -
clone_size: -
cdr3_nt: TGTGCCAGCAGTGAGGGTGGCAGGGGAAGGTTCTACGAGCAGTACTTC
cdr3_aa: CASSEGGRGRFYEQYF

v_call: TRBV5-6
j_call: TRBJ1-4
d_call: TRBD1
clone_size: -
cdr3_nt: TGTGCCAGCAGTAGTCGATTGGACGGGACAGTAAATGAAAAACTGTTTTTT
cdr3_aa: CASSSRLDGTVNEKLFF

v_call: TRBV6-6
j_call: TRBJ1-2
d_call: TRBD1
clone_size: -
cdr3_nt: TGTGCCAGCAGTTACTCCCGACAGGGAAATGGCTACACCTTC
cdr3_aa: CASSYSRQGNGYTF

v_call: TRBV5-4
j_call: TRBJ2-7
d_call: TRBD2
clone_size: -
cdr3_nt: TGTGCCAGCAGCTTGCGGGAGGGTGTCGAGCAGTACTTC
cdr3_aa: CASSLREGVEQYF

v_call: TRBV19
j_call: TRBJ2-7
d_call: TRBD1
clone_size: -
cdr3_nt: TGTGCCAGTCGGGGACAGGGCATCGCCTACGAGCAGTACTTC
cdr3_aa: CASRGQGIAYEQYF

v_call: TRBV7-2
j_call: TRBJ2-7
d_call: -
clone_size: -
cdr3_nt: TGTGCCAGCAGCTTAGCGACTATGTCCTACGAGCAGTACTTC
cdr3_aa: CASSLATMSYEQYF